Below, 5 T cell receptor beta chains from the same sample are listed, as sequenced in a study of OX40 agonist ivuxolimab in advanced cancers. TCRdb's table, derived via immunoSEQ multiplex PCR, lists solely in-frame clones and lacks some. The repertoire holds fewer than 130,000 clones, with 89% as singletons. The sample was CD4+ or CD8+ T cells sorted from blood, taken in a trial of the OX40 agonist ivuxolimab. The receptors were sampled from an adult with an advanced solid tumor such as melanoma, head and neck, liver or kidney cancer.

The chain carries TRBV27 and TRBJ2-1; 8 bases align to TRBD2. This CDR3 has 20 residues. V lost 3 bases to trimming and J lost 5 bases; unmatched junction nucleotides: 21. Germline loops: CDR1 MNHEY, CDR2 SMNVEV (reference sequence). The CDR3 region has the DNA TGTGCCAGCAGTTTTACGCCCCCTGGGCTAGCGGGCGAAGTAAACAATGAGCAGTTCTTC. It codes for CASSFTPPGLAGEVNNEQFF.

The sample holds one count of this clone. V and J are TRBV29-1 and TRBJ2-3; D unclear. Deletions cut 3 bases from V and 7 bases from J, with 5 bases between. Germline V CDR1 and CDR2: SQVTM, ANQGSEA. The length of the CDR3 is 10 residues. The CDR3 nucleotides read TGCAGCGTTGATCAGCATACGCAGTATTTT. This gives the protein CSVDQHTQYF.

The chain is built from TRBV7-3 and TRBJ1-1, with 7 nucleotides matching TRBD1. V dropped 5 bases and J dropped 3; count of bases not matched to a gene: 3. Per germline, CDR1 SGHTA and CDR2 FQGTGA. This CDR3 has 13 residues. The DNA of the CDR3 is TGTGCCAGCAGCCCAGGGGGGGACACTGAAGCTTTCTTT. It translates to CASSPGGDTEAFF.

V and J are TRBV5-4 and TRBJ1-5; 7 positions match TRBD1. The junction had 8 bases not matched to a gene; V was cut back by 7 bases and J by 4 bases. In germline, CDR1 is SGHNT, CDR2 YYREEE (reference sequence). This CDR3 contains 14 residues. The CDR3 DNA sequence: TGTGCCAGCTGGGACAGCCGTACTAATCAGCCCCAGCATTTT. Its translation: CASWDSRTNQPQHF.

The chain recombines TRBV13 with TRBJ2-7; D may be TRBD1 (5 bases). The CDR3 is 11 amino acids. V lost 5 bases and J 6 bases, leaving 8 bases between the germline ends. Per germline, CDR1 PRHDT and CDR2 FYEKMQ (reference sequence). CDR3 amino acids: CASSLRAEQYF. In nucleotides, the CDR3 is TGTGCCAGCAGCCTCAGGGCCGAGCAGTACTTC.